This T cell receptor beta chain was obtained from a study of cytomegalovirus exposure and HLA in healthy donors. Overall study: In an earlier analysis, 95 million to 140 million unique TCR beta sequences were found from some 180 million T cells.

The trim removed 4 bases at V and 5 bases at J, leaving 5 bases unmatched. The CDR3 spans 15 residues. The germline CDR1 and CDR2 sequences are LGHNA and YNFKEQ. At the time of sampling, donors were nominally healthy, though unrecorded immune exposures were likely. General observations from the study: A later analysis revealed that TCR association rates differed between HLA loci, peaking at DRB1 and bottoming out at HLA-C.

Turning to this clone: Its antigen is unknown.

The PCR was carried out with 60 Vbeta primers and 13 Jbeta primers. Libraries were prepared by immunoSEQ multiplex PCR; TCRdb keeps only in-frame clonotypes and omits some of them. The sample lists roughly 200,000 clones, 77% occurring once. This receptor was obtained from a woman aged 55 to 70 in good health and CMV-seropositive. The chain carries TRBV4-2 and TRBJ1-6, with 7 bases that match TRBD1. Sequencing used PBMCs. For the CDR3, the DNA is TGTGCCAGCAGCCCCGGGACAGATAATAATTCACCCCTCCACTTT. Translation gives CASSPGTDNNSPLHF.